Each of the 15 T cell receptor beta chains below was sequenced from the same sample in a study of T cell repertoires in cytomegalovirus infection (dated by TCRdb to the late 2010s). This sample was sequenced with an Illumina HiSeq 1500. The raw public data were reprocessed by TCRdb itself: fastp quality trimming at Q25, MiXCR clonotype calling, in-frame beta chains only. Rows with a matching CDR3 protein are joined into one entry that keeps the most common DNA and genes. Across this sample there are fewer than 550,000 distinct CDR3 sequences, with approximately 31% seen only once. Of the sample, around 13% falls within the top ten clones. The sequencing sample was made of PBMCs. These TCRs come from a human donor in good health (CMV status not recorded). Some clones in this sample may be carry-over from other donors' samples.

The gene calls are TRBV15 and TRBJ2-7; no reliable D call. The CDR3 runs 13 residues. Trimming shortened V by 3 bases and J by 3 bases, and 9 bases separated the two germline ends. Germline V gene sequence: CDR1 LNHNV, CDR2 YYDKDF (reference sequence). CDR3 in amino acids: CATSSRASYEQYF. The CDR3 nucleotides read TGTGCCACCAGCAGTAGGGCTAGCTACGAGCAGTACTTC.

This clonotype turned up a few times. The chain carries TRBV7-9 and TRBJ1-1; D unclear. With 6 bases removed from V and 5 bases from J, the gap between germline ends came to 16 bases. The germline V gene has CDR1 SEHNR and CDR2 FQNEAQ (reference sequence). CDR3 size: 14 residues. CDR3 DNA: TGTGCCAGCAGTCAAGCTACAGTTTGGACTGAAGCTTTCTTT. It codes for CASSQATVWTEAFF.

This clonotype was counted between two and nine times. The V and J genes are TRBV6-2 or TRBV6-3 and TRBJ2-5, with 8 bases lining up with TRBD1. J gave up 5 bases and V 5 bases, and 13 bases lay outside the gene matches. Germline-derived CDR1 and CDR2 are MNHEY and SVGEGT. The CDR3 consists of 16 residues. In DNA, the CDR3 is TGTGCCAGCAGTGGCCGGCCGACAGGGGTGGTGGAGACCCAGTACTTC. It codes for CASSGRPTGVVETQYF.

Note on this clonotype: Because it lacks the conserved phenylalanine or tryptophan at the end, this CDR3 is likely a read error. The J gene is TRBJ1-5, the V gene TRBV28, with TRBD1 matching over 7 bases. CDR3 size: 21 residues. The junction had 19 bases not matched to a gene; V was cut back by 1 base and J by 1 base. From germline, CDR1 is MDHEN and CDR2 SYDVKM. The CDR3 nucleotides read TGTGCCAGCAGTTTATATAACTCGCTCCCCAAGACAGGGAAGAGCAATCAGCCCCAGCATTTG. Encoded protein: CASSLYNSLPKTGKSNQPQHL.

This clonotype has just a few counts. This chain joins TRBV12-3 or TRBV12-4 and TRBJ2-1; either TRBD1 or TRBD2 may fit D (5 bases each). The CDR3 totals 13 residues. Trimming stripped 6 bases from V and 9 bases from J, with 15 bases between. CDR3 sequence reads: CASRLITGGEQFF. The CDR3, as DNA: TGTGCCAGCAGGCTGATTACTGGGGGTGAGCAGTTCTTC.

This chain links TRBV4-3 with TRBJ2-2; weak D call: TRBD1 (6 bases). The V gene lost 7 bases and the J gene lost 3 bases, with 21 bases spanning the gap. There are 17 residues in the CDR3. Germline CDR1 LGHNA, CDR2 YSLEER. Here the CDR3 DNA reads TGCGCCAGCATCCATCCAGGGGATGGTGGGGACACCGGGGAGCTGTTTTTT. Translated, it gives CASIHPGDGGDTGELFF.

J is TRBJ2-1 and V is TRBV11-2, with D possibly matching TRBD1 (5 bases). Trimming cost V 1 base and J 8 bases, with 18 bases left between them. The germline CDR1 and CDR2 sequences are SGHAT and FQNNGV. The CDR3 has 16 residues. The CDR3 reads CASSLVGQGWGYEQFF. The CDR3 region has the DNA TGTGCCAGCAGCTTAGTCGGCCAGGGATGGGGTTATGAGCAGTTCTTC.

This clonotype was seen a single time. V usage is TRBV4-3 and J usage is TRBJ1-6; no firm D call. Germline V gene lookup returns CDR1 LGHNA and CDR2 YSLEER. V lost 0 bases to trimming and J lost 3 bases, with 9 bases between them. The CDR3 sequence is 16 residues long. The CDR3 spells CASSQDLQNYNSPLHF. The CDR3 DNA reads as TGCGCCAGCAGCCAAGATTTACAGAACTATAATTCACCCCTCCACTTT.

The chain recombines TRBV6-5 with TRBJ1-2; D call uncertain. V shed 0 bases and J shed 2 bases, with 7 bases lying between them. The germline CDR1 and CDR2 sequences are MNHEY and SVGAGI. This CDR3 is built from 14 residues. CDR3 DNA sequence: TGTGCCAGCAGTTACTCGTCACAAAACTATGGCTACACCTTC. This encodes CASSYSSQNYGYTF.

The rearrangement links TRBV18 to TRBJ1-1; D is unresolved. The V end lost 6 bases, the J end lost 4 bases, and 15 bases lay between the germline ends. The CDR3 covers 14 residues. Germline-derived CDR1 and CDR2 are KGHSH and LQKENI. CDR3 nucleotide sequence: TGTGCCAGCTCGAACCAATTAGGAGTCACTGAAGCTTTCTTT. It is translated as CASSNQLGVTEAFF.

This clonotype was seen more than once but under ten times. CDR3 loop: CASSPDPVDNEQFF. Written as DNA, the CDR3 is TGTGCCAGCAGCCCCGACCCAGTGGACAATGAGCAGTTCTTC. The chain carries TRBV7-8 and TRBJ2-1, with D unresolved. The CDR3 totals 14 residues. Trimming pared 5 bases from V and 5 bases from J, leaving 13 bases between. Germline lookup yields CDR1 SGHVS and CDR2 FQNEAQ.

Regarding this clonotype: This may arise from a read error, as a much more abundant clone is one base away. The V and J genes are TRBV7-8 and TRBJ1-2; possible D gene TRBD1, 5 bases. This CDR3 region has 12 residues. Germline V CDR1 and CDR2: SGHVS, FQNEAQ. CDR3 in DNA: TGTGCCTGCAGCTTAGCCGGGACGACGGCCAGCTTC. It codes for CACSLAGTTASF.

CDR3 nucleotides: TGCGCCAGCAGCCGACAGAATCAAATGACTGAAGCTTTCTTT. Translating gives CASSRQNQMTEAFF. The rearrangement joins TRBV4-1 to TRBJ1-1; D is perhaps TRBD1 (5 bases). Germline lookup yields CDR1 MGHRA and CDR2 YSYEKL. There are 14 residues in the CDR3. The V and J ends lost 4 bases and 5 bases respectively, with 14 bases between them.

The J gene is TRBJ2-7, the V gene TRBV20-1; a weak D match, TRBD2 (6 bases). Between the trimmed V and J ends, which lost 4 bases and 5 bases, there was a span of 18 bases. Germline loops: CDR1 DFQATT, CDR2 SNEGSKA (reference sequence). This CDR3 spans 14 amino acids. DNA of the CDR3: TGCAGTGCTATTCCGGCGGGGCCCACGAACGAGCAGTACTTC. Its protein is CSAIPAGPTNEQYF.

This clonotype was found many times. V is TRBV7-3 and J is TRBJ2-1; 9 nucleotides align to TRBD1. Germline V lookup: CDR1 SGHTA, CDR2 FQGTGA. Trimming removed 6 bases from V and 7 bases from J; junction bases left unmatched: 7. This CDR3 comprises 14 residues. The CDR3 sequence is CASSRTTGGNEQFF. The DNA for the CDR3 is TGTGCCAGCAGTCGTACGACAGGGGGGAATGAGCAGTTCTTC.